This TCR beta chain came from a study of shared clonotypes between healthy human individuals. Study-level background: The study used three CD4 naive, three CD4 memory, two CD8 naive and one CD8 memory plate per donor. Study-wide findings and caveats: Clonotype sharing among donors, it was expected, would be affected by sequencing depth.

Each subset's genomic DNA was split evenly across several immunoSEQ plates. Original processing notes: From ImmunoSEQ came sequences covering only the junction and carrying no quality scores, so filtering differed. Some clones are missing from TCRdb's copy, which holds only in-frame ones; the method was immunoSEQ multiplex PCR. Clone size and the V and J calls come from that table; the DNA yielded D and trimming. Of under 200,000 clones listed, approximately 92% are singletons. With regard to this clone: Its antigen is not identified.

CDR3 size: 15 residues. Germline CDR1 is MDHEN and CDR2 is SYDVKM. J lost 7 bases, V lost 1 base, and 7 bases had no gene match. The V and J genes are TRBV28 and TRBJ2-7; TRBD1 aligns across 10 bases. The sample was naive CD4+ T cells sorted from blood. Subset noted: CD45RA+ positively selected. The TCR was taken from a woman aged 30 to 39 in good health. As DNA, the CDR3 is TGTGCCAGCAGTTTATCAGGGACAGGGGAGAGGGAGCAGTACTTC. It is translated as CASSLSGTGEREQYF.